This T cell receptor beta chain comes out of a study of low-dose radiotherapy and immunotherapy resistance in tumors. Study in general: The 200 mg/m2 dose of intravenous cyclophosphamide was given every two weeks, one day before radiation and immunotherapy. Patients took 300 mg oral aspirin daily for four cycles from cycle 1 day 1.

This clonotype has a handful of counts. Time point given: before trial treatment. Low-dose radiotherapy and low-dose cyclophosphamide, together with aspirin, ipilimumab and nivolumab, were given to donors. The CDR3 has 14 amino acids. V lost 6 bases and J 4 bases, leaving 16 bases between the germline ends. With a constant-region primer and a V-primer adapter, TCRs were subjected to approximately 21 PCR cycles of amplification. TCRdb reanalysed the reads using MiXCR and keeps one entry per CDR3 protein. The sample comprises tens of thousands of distinct CDR3 sequences, 10% to 15% of which are singletons, and approximately 6% rests with the top ten.

This receptor was obtained from a female donor with ovarian cancer. The specimen was PBMCs, collected before treatment. This rearrangement joins TRBV12-3 or TRBV12-4 to TRBJ2-7; TRBD1 might be the D (6 bases). CDR3 coding DNA: TGTGCCAGCAGACTTAACAGGGACCCTTACGAGCAGTACTTC. Translated, it gives CASRLNRDPYEQYF.